Listed below are T cell receptor beta chains from one sample, sequenced in a study of early T cells in non-severe SARS-CoV-2 infection. A single record per CDR3 protein comes from TCRdb applying MiXCR to the 5' RACE reads. The table lists 71,000 or so distinct CDR3 sequences, roughly 15% of them singletons, with more than 12% in the top ten. Input material: whole blood. Receptor source: an adult who was a healthcare worker with PCR-confirmed SARS-CoV-2 infection or an uninfected control (not recorded which). Each CDR3 is given with its conserved first and last residue. A D gene is named only where the DNA matches it firmly. Clone size appears in some rows only: once, few, many, or a class for an expanded clone.

TRBD1	NA	TRBV5-6	TRBJ1-4	CASSLQGMNEKLFF	TGTGCCAGCAGCCTACAGGGGATGAATGAAAAACTGTTTTTT
NA	few	TRBV29-1	TRBJ1-1	CSLTNGQGVSWNTEAFF	TGCAGCCTCACAAACGGGCAGGGAGTTTCATGGAACACTGAAGCTTTCTTT
NA	few	TRBV14	TRBJ2-7	CASSQTGTPYEQYF	TGTGCCAGCAGCCAAACAGGGACGCCCTACGAGCAGTACTTC
NA	few	TRBV5-4	TRBJ2-3	CASSLDGASTDTQYF	TGTGCCAGCAGCTTGGACGGCGCTAGCACAGATACGCAGTATTTT
TRBD1	few	TRBV7-2	TRBJ1-2	CASSPSRQGEYGYTF	TGTGCCAGCAGCCCCAGTCGACAGGGCGAGTATGGCTACACCTTC
NA	NA	TRBV2	TRBJ1-5	CASSLLGPQPQHF	TGTGCCAGCTCCCTACTCGGGCCTCAGCCCCAGCATTTT
NA	few	TRBV3-1	TRBJ2-3	CASSQVGGVTDTQYF	TGTGCCAGCAGCCAAGTCGGCGGGGTCACAGATACGCAGTATTTT
NA	NA	TRBV6-1	TRBJ2-4	CASSELPGAPGIQYF	TGTGCCAGCAGTGAATTACCGGGGGCCCCTGGCATTCAGTACTTC
TRBD2	few	TRBV4-3	TRBJ2-1	CASSQDLTGGLGIGNEQFF	TGCGCCAGCAGCCAAGATCTAACGGGGGGGCTGGGGATTGGCAATGAGCAGTTCTTC
NA	NA	TRBV7-3	TRBJ2-2	CASSLTGRGQIRGTGELFF	TGTGCCAGCAGCTTAACGGGCAGGGGCCAGATTCGAGGCACCGGGGAGCTGTTTTTT
TRBD1	NA	TRBV28	TRBJ1-1	CASSPGDRRSDTEAFF	TGTGCCAGCAGTCCAGGGGACAGGAGGAGTGACACTGAAGCTTTCTTT
TRBD2	NA	TRBV20-1	TRBJ2-7	CSASPWGSGGLDYEQYF	TGCAGTGCTAGCCCTTGGGGGAGCGGGGGGCTAGACTACGAGCAGTACTTC
TRBD1	few	TRBV2	TRBJ1-6	CASSAGQGSSPLHF	TGTGCCAGCAGTGCCGGACAGGGGTCTTCACCCCTCCACTTT
NA	many	TRBV7-9	TRBJ1-1	CASSSLGATNTEAFF	TGTGCCAGCAGCTCCCTAGGAGCGACCAACACTGAAGCTTTCTTT
NA	many	TRBV7-9	TRBJ2-1	CASSSTWEVPPDNEQFF	TGTGCCAGCAGCTCTACTTGGGAGGTACCACCCGACAATGAGCAGTTCTTC
TRBD1	few	TRBV5-6	TRBJ2-3	CASSILDRAQYF	TGTGCCAGCAGCATCTTGGACAGGGCGCAGTATTTT
NA	few	TRBV10-3	TRBJ2-1	CAISESVVSDNEQFF	TGTGCCATCAGTGAGTCGGTGGTTAGTGACAATGAGCAGTTCTTC
TRBD1	NA	TRBV7-9	TRBJ2-7	CASSWGQAENEQYF	TGTGCCAGCAGCTGGGGACAGGCCGAAAACGAGCAGTACTTC
TRBD1	few	TRBV12-3/TRBV12-4	TRBJ2-6	CASSLDHSGTGKVLTF	TGTGCCAGCAGTTTGGATCACTCCGGGACAGGGAAAGTCCTGACTTTC
TRBD1	few	TRBV27	TRBJ1-2	CASSFQGAVGYTF	TGTGCCAGCAGTTTTCAGGGGGCAGTTGGCTACACCTTC
NA	few	TRBV20-1	TRBJ2-1	CSARVTGNGEQFF	TGCAGTGCTAGGGTAACAGGGAACGGGGAGCAGTTCTTC
TRBD2	NA	TRBV12-3/TRBV12-4	TRBJ2-1	CASSFGREYNEQFF	TGTGCCAGCAGTTTCGGGCGGGAGTACAATGAGCAGTTCTTC
NA	NA	TRBV20-1	TRBJ2-3	CSASSGGSTDTQYF	TGCAGTGCTAGTTCGGGCGGAAGCACAGATACGCAGTATTTT
TRBD1	few	TRBV7-9	TRBJ1-5	CASSEGQYSNQPQHF	TGTGCCAGCAGCGAGGGACAGTATAGCAATCAGCCCCAGCATTTT
TRBD1	many	TRBV28	TRBJ2-7	CASRQTGSEQYF	TGTGCCAGCAGGCAGACAGGGTCCGAGCAGTACTTC
TRBD1	many	TRBV7-2	TRBJ1-1	CASSSRTGTGVPEAFF	TGTGCCAGCAGCTCTAGGACCGGGACAGGGGTGCCTGAAGCTTTCTTT
TRBD1	many	TRBV6-2/TRBV6-3	TRBJ2-2	CASSWGQQAGELFF	TGTGCCAGCAGTTGGGGACAGCAAGCCGGGGAGCTGTTTTTT
NA	NA	TRBV7-2	TRBJ1-2	CASSPTRMIYGYTF	TGTGCCAGCAGCCCTACCAGGATGATCTATGGCTACACCTTC
NA	few	TRBV7-9	TRBJ1-6	CASSLGNTQSNSPLHF	TGTGCCAGCAGCTTAGGTAACACCCAGAGTAATTCACCCCTCCACTTT
NA	many	TRBV11-2	TRBJ2-3	CASSSIRQWDTQYF	TGTGCCAGCAGCTCAATTAGACAGTGGGATACGCAGTATTTT
NA	NA	TRBV28	TRBJ2-7	CASGNVYEQYF	TGTGCCAGCGGGAACGTCTACGAGCAGTACTTC
TRBD1	few	TRBV20-1	TRBJ1-4	CSAPDRSTANEKLFF	TGCAGTGCCCCGGACAGGTCGACTGCTAATGAAAAACTGTTTTTT
TRBD1	NA	TRBV7-2	TRBJ1-2	CASTPGTGGSYGYTF	TGTGCCAGCACCCCAGGGACAGGGGGCTCCTATGGCTACACCTTC
NA	NA	TRBV20-1	TRBJ2-2	CSASAGLDTGELFF	TGCAGTGCTAGTGCAGGGTTGGACACCGGGGAGCTGTTTTTT
NA	few	TRBV5-5	TRBJ2-7	CASSLEWGSYEQYF	TGTGCCAGCAGCTTGGAGTGGGGGAGCTACGAGCAGTACTTC
NA	medium-sized	TRBV5-6	TRBJ1-1	CASSISRTEAFF	TGTGCCAGCAGTATATCGAGAACTGAAGCTTTCTTT
NA	many	TRBV28	TRBJ1-2	CASRAVVGVNYGYTF	TGTGCCAGCAGGGCAGTCGTCGGGGTAAACTATGGCTACACCTTC
TRBD2	NA	TRBV20-1	TRBJ2-3	CSATTSGGISSTDTQYF	TGCAGTGCTACCACTAGCGGGGGGATTTCTAGCACAGATACGCAGTATTTT
NA	many	TRBV6-2/TRBV6-3	TRBJ1-1	CASSMDSHTEAFF	TGTGCCAGCTCGATGGACAGCCACACTGAAGCTTTCTTT
NA	many	TRBV11-2	TRBJ2-2	CASSLVRAGELFF	TGTGCCAGCAGCTTAGTCCGCGCCGGGGAGCTGTTTTTT
TRBD1	NA	TRBV14	TRBJ1-6	CASSRTRGGTNSPLHF	TGTGCCAGCAGCCGCACCCGAGGGGGCACTAATTCACCCCTCCACTTT
NA	NA	TRBV12-3/TRBV12-4	TRBJ1-2	CASRLSYGYTF	TGTGCCAGCAGGTTAAGCTATGGCTACACCTTC
NA	few	TRBV4-1	TRBJ2-5	CASSQDLSRGQYF	TGCGCCAGCAGCCAAGACTTATCCCGCGGCCAGTACTTC
NA	few	TRBV20-1	TRBJ1-1	CSASEGSMNTEAFF	TGCAGTGCTAGCGAGGGCAGCATGAACACTGAAGCTTTCTTT
NA	few	TRBV7-9	TRBJ2-3	CASTPRGDTQYF	TGTGCCAGCACTCCGCGGGGCGATACGCAGTATTTT
NA	many	TRBV29-1	TRBJ2-5	CSHRNQETQYF	TGCAGCCATCGGAACCAAGAGACCCAGTACTTC
TRBD2	NA	TRBV19	TRBJ2-1	CASSGTSGGVNEQFF	TGTGCCAGTAGTGGTACTAGCGGGGGGGTGAATGAGCAGTTCTTC
NA	few	TRBV4-1	TRBJ1-2	CASSQDSARGYGYTF	TGCGCCAGCAGCCAAGATTCGGCCAGGGGCTATGGCTACACCTTC
TRBD1	NA	TRBV28	TRBJ2-1	CASSLLDRMNLGTYNEQFF	TGTGCCAGCAGTTTATTGGACAGGATGAACTTGGGAACTTACAATGAGCAGTTCTTC
NA	NA	TRBV5-5	TRBJ1-1	CASSLPPAVNTEAFF	TGTGCCAGCAGCCTACCGCCGGCTGTTAACACTGAAGCTTTCTTT
NA	few	TRBV9	TRBJ1-1	CASGGTEAFF	TGTGCCAGCGGGGGAACTGAAGCTTTCTTT
NA	NA	TRBV20-1	TRBJ1-2	CSALATGDHNYGYTF	TGCAGTGCTCTAGCGACAGGCGACCATAACTATGGCTACACCTTC
NA	few	TRBV18	TRBJ1-4	CASSLSNSNNEKLFF	TGTGCCAGCTCACTCTCCAACAGCAATAATGAAAAACTGTTTTTT
NA	few	TRBV12-3/TRBV12-4	TRBJ1-1	CASSSVQNTEAFF	TGTGCCAGCAGTTCCGTCCAGAACACTGAAGCTTTCTTT
NA	NA	TRBV2	TRBJ2-2	CASSEPARAGELFF	TGTGCCAGCAGTGAACCTGCCAGGGCCGGGGAGCTGTTTTTT
NA	many	TRBV20-1	TRBJ1-2	CSLLRRGIGYGYTF	TGCAGTCTATTAAGGAGGGGTATTGGCTATGGCTACACCTTC
TRBD2	NA	TRBV28	TRBJ2-3	CATGGDTDTQYF	TGTGCCACCGGGGGGGACACAGATACGCAGTATTTT
NA	few	TRBV29-1	TRBJ1-5	CSVVSQGNQPQHF	TGCAGCGTTGTGTCGCAGGGCAATCAGCCCCAGCATTTT
TRBD2	NA	TRBV9	TRBJ2-7	CASSKGLAGAEQYF	TGTGCCAGCAGCAAAGGACTAGCGGGGGCCGAGCAGTACTTC
NA	NA	TRBV18	TRBJ1-1	CASSPRTDRNTEAFF	TGTGCCAGCTCACCAAGGACGGACAGGAACACTGAAGCTTTCTTT